Below are 9 T cell receptor beta chains sequenced from a single sample in a study of T cells in Graves' hyperthyroidism and ophthalmopathy. TCR beta CDR3 region amplification was performed from RNA transcripts. A set of HTBI primers served as the primers for a first-round RT-PCR of the TCR CDR3. TCRdb re-called the multiplex PCR reads through MiXCR, storing one row per CDR3 protein. This sample has about 400,000 distinct CDR3 sequences, with 15% to 18% found just once. Sequencing was done on a sample of blood. These receptors all stem from a woman aged 18-29 years with Graves' hyperthyroidism.

The V and J genes are TRBV6-2 or TRBV6-3 and TRBJ2-6; D is uncertain. This CDR3 has 16 residues. V was cut by 2 bases and J by 0 bases, with 8 bases left in between. Germline loops: CDR1 MNHEY, CDR2 SVGEGT. The CDR3 protein is CASSYERPSGANVLTF. The CDR3 DNA sequence: TGTGCCAGCAGTTACGAAAGGCCCTCTGGGGCCAACGTCCTGACTTTC.

This clonotype was counted a few times. The chain is built from TRBV4-3 and TRBJ1-2; D might be TRBD1 (5 bases). Per germline, CDR1 LGHNA and CDR2 YSLEER. This CDR3 contains 16 residues. Deletions cut 3 bases from V and 6 bases from J, with 20 bases between. This CDR3 is CASSQDLGAGWDGYTF. As DNA, the CDR3 is TGCGCCAGCAGCCAGGACTTAGGGGCAGGGTGGGATGGCTACACCTTC.

This clonotype was detected ten times or more. The rearrangement links TRBV20-1 to TRBJ2-7, with a weak D call TRBD2 (7 bases). Trimming took 6 bases from V and 3 from J, leaving 15 bases between them. CDR3 length: 13 amino acids. CDR1 is DFQATT and CDR2 is SNEGSKA in the germline V gene (reference sequence). CDR3 sequence (DNA): TGCAGTGCCGGGGGCCTAGCGGTCTACGAGCAGTACTTC. Translation: CSAGGLAVYEQYF.

The chain recombines TRBV4-3 with TRBJ2-3; TRBD1 matches at 11 bases. Germline lookup yields CDR1 LGHNA and CDR2 YSLEER. The CDR3 consists of 16 residues. The V segment lost 4 bases and the J segment 5 bases; nucleotides outside the gene matches: 8. The DNA for the CDR3 is TGCGCCAGCAGCCGGCAACCGGGACAGGGGGGAGATACGCAGTATTTT. Residues: CASSRQPGQGGDTQYF.

The rearrangement links TRBV6-2 or TRBV6-3 to TRBJ1-5, with a tentative D call TRBD1 (5 bases). The germline V and J ends were trimmed by 6 bases and 3 bases, with 12 bases remaining between them. This CDR3 spans 14 amino acids. The germline V gene has CDR1 MNHEY and CDR2 SVGEGT. The CDR3 DNA reads TGTGCCAGCAGCCCCGACAGCCTCAATCAGCCCCAGCATTTT. Translation gives CASSPDSLNQPQHF.

This rearrangement joins TRBV20-1 to TRBJ1-1; tentatively, D is TRBD1 (6 bases). Germline CDR1 and CDR2: DFQATT and SNEGSKA (reference sequence). The CDR3 sequence is 14 residues long. Trimming shortened V by 2 bases and J by 4 bases, and 14 bases separated the two germline ends. The CDR3 sequence: CSARYRVVGTEAFF. The CDR3 region has the DNA TGCAGTGCTAGATACAGGGTCGTGGGCACTGAAGCTTTCTTT.

In this sample, this clonotype turned up a few times. The chain has TRBV13 and TRBJ2-1, with a tentative D call TRBD1 (6 bases). Germline V gives CDR1 PRHDT, CDR2 FYEKMQ (reference sequence). The CDR3 totals 17 residues. Trimming took off 3 bases at V and 7 bases at J, with 22 bases between the two ends. The CDR3 region is CASSLGNTGHARNEQFF. CDR3 sequence (DNA): TGTGCCAGCAGCTTGGGGAATACGGGACACGCTAGGAATGAGCAGTTCTTC. Full variable domain (missing parts from reference TRBV13 and TRBJ2-1): AAGVIQSPRHLIKEKRETATLKCYPIPRHDTVYWYQQGPGQDPQFLISFYEKMQSDKGSIPDRFSAQQFSDYHSELNMSSLELGDSALYFCASSLGNTGHARNEQFFGPGTRLTVL.

This clonotype was counted at least ten times. This chain uses TRBV24-1 with TRBJ1-2; D is possibly TRBD1 (6 bases). V shed 5 bases and J shed 6 bases, with 6 bases lying between them. The CDR3 covers 11 residues. Per the germline V gene, CDR1 is KGHDR and CDR2 is SFDVKD. As DNA, the CDR3 is TGTGCCACCAGTGCAGGGGATGGCTACACCTTC. This translates into CATSAGDGYTF.

This clonotype has a count of ten or more. J is TRBJ1-1 and V is TRBV7-2, with a possible D match to TRBD1 (6 bases). The CDR3 spans 15 residues. Germline V CDR1 and CDR2: SGHTA, FQGNSA. Trimming left V 2 bases short and J 4 bases short, with 14 bases between. The CDR3 loop reads CASSLWRRGGTEAFF. DNA of the CDR3: TGTGCCAGCAGCTTATGGCGCAGGGGTGGCACTGAAGCTTTCTTT.